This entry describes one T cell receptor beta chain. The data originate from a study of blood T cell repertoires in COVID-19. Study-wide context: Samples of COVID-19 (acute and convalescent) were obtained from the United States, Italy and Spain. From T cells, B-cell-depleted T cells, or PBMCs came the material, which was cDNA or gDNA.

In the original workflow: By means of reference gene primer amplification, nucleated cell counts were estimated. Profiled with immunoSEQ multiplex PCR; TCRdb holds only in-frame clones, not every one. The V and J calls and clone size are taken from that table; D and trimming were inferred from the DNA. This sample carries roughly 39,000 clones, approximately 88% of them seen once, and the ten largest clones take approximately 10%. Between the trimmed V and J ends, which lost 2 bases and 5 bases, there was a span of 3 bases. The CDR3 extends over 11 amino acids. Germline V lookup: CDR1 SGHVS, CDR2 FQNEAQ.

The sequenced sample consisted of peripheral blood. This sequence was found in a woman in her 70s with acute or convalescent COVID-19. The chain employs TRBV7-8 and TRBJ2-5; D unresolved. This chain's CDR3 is CASSLSETQYF. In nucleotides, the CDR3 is TGTGCCAGCAGCTTATCGGAGACCCAGTACTTC.